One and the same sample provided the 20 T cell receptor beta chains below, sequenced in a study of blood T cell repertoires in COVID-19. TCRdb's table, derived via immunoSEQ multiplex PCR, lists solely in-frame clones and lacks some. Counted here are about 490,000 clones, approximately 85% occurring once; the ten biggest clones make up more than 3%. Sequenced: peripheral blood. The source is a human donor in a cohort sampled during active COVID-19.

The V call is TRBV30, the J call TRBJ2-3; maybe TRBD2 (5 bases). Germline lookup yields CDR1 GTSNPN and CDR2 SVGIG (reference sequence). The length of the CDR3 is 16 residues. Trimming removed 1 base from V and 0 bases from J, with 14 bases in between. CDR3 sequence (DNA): TGTGCCTGGAGTGGCGGACTGACCGCTAGCACAGATACGCAGTATTTT. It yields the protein CAWSGGLTASTDTQYF.

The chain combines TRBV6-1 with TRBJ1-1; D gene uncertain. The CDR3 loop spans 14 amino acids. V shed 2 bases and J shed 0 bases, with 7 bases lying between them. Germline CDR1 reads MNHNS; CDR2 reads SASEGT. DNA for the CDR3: TGTGCCAGCAGTGAACCCCCGGTGAACACTGAAGCTTTCTTT. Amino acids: CASSEPPVNTEAFF.

This chain's CDR3 is CASSREGGAGGPDEQFF. The CDR3 coding sequence is TGTGCCAGCAGCCGCGAAGGAGGGGCGGGAGGGCCAGATGAGCAGTTCTTC. The chain links TRBV14 to TRBJ2-1; 9 nucleotides agree with TRBD2. Unmatched junction bases numbered 15, after V lost 4 bases and J lost 8 bases. In germline, CDR1 is SGHDN, CDR2 FVKESK. The CDR3 is 17 residues long.

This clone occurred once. This CDR3 reads CASSIDLGRVGEQYF. The CDR3 DNA reads TGTGCCAGTAGTATAGATCTCGGCAGGGTCGGCGAGCAGTACTTC. This chain connects TRBV19 to TRBJ2-7; D possibly corresponds to TRBD1 (5 bases). V lost 0 bases and J 6 bases, leaving 15 bases between the germline ends. CDR1 and CDR2 (germline): LNHDA, SQIVND (reference sequence). The CDR3 has 15 residues. Full variable domain (rest looked up from reference TRBV19 and TRBJ2-7): DGGITQSPKYLFRKEGQNVTLSCEQNLNHDAMYWYRQDPGQGLRLIYYSQIVNDFQKGDIAEGYSVSREKKESFPLTVTSAQKNPTAFYLCASSIDLGRVGEQYFGPGTRLTVT.

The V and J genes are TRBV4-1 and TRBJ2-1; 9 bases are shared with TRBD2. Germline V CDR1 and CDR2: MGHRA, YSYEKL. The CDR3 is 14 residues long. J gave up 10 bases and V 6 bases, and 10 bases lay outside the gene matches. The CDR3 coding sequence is TGCGCCAGCAGGCGATTAGCGGGAGATGGCGAGCAGTTCTTC. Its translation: CASRRLAGDGEQFF.

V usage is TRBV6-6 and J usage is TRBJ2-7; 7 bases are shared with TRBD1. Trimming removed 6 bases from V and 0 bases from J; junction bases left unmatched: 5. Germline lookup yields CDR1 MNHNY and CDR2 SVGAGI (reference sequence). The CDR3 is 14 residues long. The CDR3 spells CASRAGTASYEQYF. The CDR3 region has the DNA TGTGCCAGCAGAGCCGGGACAGCCTCCTACGAGCAGTACTTC.

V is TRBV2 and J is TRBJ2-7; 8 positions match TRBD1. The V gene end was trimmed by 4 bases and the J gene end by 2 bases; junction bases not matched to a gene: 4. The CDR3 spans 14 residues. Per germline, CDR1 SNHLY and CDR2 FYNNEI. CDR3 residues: CASSVQGVTYEQYF. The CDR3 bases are TGTGCCAGCAGTGTACAGGGGGTTACCTACGAGCAGTACTTC.

Here the CDR3 reads CATSRGAPSGSRYEQYF. The CDR3 coding sequence is TGTGCCACCAGCAGAGGAGCCCCTAGCGGGAGTAGGTACGAGCAGTACTTC. This chain links TRBV15 with TRBJ2-7; 10 positions agree with TRBD2. The CDR3 has 17 residues. V dropped 1 base and J dropped 4; count of bases not matched to a gene: 10. The germline gives CDR1 LNHNV, CDR2 YYDKDF (reference sequence). The complete variable domain, with remaining parts taken from reference TRBV15 and TRBJ2-7, reads DAMVIQNPRYQVTQFGKPVTLSCSQTLNHNVMYWYQQKSSQAPKLLFHYYDKDFNNEADTPDNFQSRRPNTSFCFLDIRSPGLGDTAMYLCATSRGAPSGSRYEQYFGPGTRLTVT.

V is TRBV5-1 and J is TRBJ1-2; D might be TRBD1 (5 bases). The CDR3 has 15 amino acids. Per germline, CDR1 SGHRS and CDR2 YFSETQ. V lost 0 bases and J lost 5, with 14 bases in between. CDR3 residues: CASSLAQGPKYGYTF. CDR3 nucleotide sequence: TGCGCCAGCAGCTTGGCTCAGGGTCCGAAGTATGGCTACACCTTC.

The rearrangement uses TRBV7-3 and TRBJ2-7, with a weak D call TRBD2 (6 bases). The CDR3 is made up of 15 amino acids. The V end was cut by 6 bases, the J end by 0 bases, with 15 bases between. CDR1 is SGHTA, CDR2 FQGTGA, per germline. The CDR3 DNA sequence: TGTGCCAGCAGTCCGGACTACTTGAGCTCCTACGAGCAGTACTTC. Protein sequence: CASSPDYLSSYEQYF.

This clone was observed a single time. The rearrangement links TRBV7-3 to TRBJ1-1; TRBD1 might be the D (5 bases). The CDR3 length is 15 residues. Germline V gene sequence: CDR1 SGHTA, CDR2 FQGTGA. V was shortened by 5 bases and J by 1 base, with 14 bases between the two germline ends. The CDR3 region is CASSPRGRGNTEAFF. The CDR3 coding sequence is TGTGCCAGCAGCCCACGGGGGAGGGGGAACACTGAAGCTTTCTTT.

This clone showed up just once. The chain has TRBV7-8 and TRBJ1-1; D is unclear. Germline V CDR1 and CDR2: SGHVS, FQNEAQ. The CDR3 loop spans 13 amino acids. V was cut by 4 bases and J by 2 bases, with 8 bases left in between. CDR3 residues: CASSSRGNTEAFF. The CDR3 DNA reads TGTGCCAGCAGCTCCCGGGGAAACACTGAAGCTTTCTTT.

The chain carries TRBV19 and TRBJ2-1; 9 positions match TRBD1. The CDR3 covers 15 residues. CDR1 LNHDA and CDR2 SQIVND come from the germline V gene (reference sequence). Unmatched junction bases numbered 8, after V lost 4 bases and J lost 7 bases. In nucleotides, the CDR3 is TGTGCCAGTAGTAATCTTGGGACAGGGTTGAATGAGCAGTTCTTC. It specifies CASSNLGTGLNEQFF.

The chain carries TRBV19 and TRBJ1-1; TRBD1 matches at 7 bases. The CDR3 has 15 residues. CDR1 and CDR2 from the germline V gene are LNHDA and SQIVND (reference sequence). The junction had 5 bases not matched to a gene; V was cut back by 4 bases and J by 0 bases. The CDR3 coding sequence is TGTGCCAGTAGTACTCGACAGGGAGTGAACACTGAAGCTTTCTTT. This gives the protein CASSTRQGVNTEAFF.

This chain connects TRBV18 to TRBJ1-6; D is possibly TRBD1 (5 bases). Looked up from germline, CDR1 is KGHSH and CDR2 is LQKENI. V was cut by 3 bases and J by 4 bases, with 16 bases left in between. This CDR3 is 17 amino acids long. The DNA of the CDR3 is TGTGCCAGCTCACCCCCGGGCTCGGCAGGGTATAATTCACCCCTCCACTTT. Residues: CASSPPGSAGYNSPLHF. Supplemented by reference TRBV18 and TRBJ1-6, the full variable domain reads NAGVMQNPRHLVRRRGQEARLRCSPMKGHSHVYWYRQLPEEGLKFMVYLQKENIIDESGMPKERFSAEFPKEGPSILRIQQVVRGDSAAYFCASSPPGSAGYNSPLHFGNGTRLTVT.

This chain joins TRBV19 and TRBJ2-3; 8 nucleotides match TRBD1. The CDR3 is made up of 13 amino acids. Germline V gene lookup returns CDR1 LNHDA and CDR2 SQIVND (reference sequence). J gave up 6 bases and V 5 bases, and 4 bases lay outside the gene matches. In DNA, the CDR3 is TGTGCCAGTAGTGCGACAGGGGCCGATACGCAGTATTTT. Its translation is CASSATGADTQYF.

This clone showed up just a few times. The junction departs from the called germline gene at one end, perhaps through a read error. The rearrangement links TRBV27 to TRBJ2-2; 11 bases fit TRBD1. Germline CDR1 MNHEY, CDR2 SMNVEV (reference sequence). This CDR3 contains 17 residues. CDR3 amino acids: CASSVSAGTGGSGELFF. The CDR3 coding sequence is TGTGCCAGCAGTGTATCGGCTGGGACAGGGGGGTCCGGGGAGCTGTTTTTT.

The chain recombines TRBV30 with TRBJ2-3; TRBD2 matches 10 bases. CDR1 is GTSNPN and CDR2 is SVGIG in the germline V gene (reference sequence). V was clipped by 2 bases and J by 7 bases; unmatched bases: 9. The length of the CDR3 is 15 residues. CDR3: CAWSHSGLAIYTQYF. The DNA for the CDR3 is TGTGCCTGGAGTCACTCGGGACTAGCGATATATACGCAGTATTTT.

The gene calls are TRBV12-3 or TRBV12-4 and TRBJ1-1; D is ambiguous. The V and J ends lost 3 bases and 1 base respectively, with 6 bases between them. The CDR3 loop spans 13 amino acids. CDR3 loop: CASSFRRNTEAFF. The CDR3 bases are TGTGCCAGCAGTTTTAGGAGGAACACTGAAGCTTTCTTT.

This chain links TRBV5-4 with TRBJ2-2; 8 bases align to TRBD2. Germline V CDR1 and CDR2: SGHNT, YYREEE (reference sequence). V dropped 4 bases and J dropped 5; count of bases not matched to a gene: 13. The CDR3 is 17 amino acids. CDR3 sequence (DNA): TGTGCCAGCAGCCTGTTGGGAAGCGGGAGAAGGACCGGGGAGCTGTTTTTT. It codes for CASSLLGSGRRTGELFF. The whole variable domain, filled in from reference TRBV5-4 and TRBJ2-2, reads ETGVTQSPTHLIKTRGQQVTLRCSSQSGHNTVSWYQQALGQGPQFIFQYYREEENGRGNFPPRFSGLQFPNYSSELNVNALELDDSALYLCASSLLGSGRRTGELFFGEGSRLTVL.